This T cell receptor (beta chain) is from a study of T-cell memory formation after mild COVID-19. Study-wide results and caveats: What remained unconfirmed was the SARS-CoV-2 specificity of second-wave clones peaking on day 37. Of the contracting clones, CD4+ ones lay mainly in CM and EM, and CD8+ ones in EMRA. There were some responding clones in pre-infection memory, which suggested that cross-reactive memory had joined.

In TCRdb, the 5' RACE reads were re-called with MiXCR into one record per CDR3 protein. The repertoire holds approximately 180,000 distinct CDR3 sequences, 15% to 20% seen once, with approximately 2.2% in the top ten. This clonotype has only a few counts. The antigen is not known. This CDR3 has 13 amino acids. V was trimmed by 4 bases and J by 1 base, leaving 8 bases between them. Per the germline V gene, CDR1 is SGHRS and CDR2 is YFSETQ. This TCR came from an adult woman who had mild COVID-19 (a few samples of this study predate the infection). Cell type and time point are not known. V gene TRBV5-1 combines with J gene TRBJ1-1; D call uncertain. Sequenced input: PBMCs or a T cell subset sorted from them (not recorded which). DNA for the CDR3: TGCGCCAGCAGCCCTCGACAGAACACTGAAGCTTTCTTT. Protein sequence: CASSPRQNTEAFF.